This T cell receptor (beta chain) appears in the sequencing data of a study of blood T cell repertoires in COVID-19. Study-wide context: The origin of the acute and convalescent COVID-19 samples was the United States, Italy and Spain.

Profiling relied on immunoSEQ multiplex PCR, and the TCRdb table lists in-frame clones only, not all of them. Here the sample spans 650,000 to 800,000 clones, more than 80% being singletons. The germline CDR1 and CDR2 sequences are LNHDA and SQIVND (reference sequence). V lost 7 bases and J lost 0, with 12 bases in between. This CDR3 has 14 residues. The J gene is TRBJ1-1, the V gene TRBV19; D might be TRBD1 (5 bases). Sequencing was done on a sample of peripheral blood. This sequence originates from a woman in her late teens or twenties with acute or convalescent COVID-19. CDR3 loop: CASIRVVMNTEAFF. The CDR3 nucleotides are TGTGCCAGTATCAGGGTAGTGATGAACACTGAAGCTTTCTTT.